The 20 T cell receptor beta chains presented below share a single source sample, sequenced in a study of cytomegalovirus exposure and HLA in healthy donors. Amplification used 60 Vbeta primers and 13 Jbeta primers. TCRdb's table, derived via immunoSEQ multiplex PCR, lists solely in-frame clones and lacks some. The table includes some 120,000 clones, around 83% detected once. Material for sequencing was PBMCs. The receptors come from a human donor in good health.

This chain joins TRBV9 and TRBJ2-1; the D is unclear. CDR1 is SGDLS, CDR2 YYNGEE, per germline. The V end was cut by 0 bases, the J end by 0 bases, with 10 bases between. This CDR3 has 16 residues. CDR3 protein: CASSVAGSSSYNEQFF. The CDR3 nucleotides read TGTGCCAGCAGCGTAGCCGGCTCTAGCTCCTACAATGAGCAGTTCTTC.

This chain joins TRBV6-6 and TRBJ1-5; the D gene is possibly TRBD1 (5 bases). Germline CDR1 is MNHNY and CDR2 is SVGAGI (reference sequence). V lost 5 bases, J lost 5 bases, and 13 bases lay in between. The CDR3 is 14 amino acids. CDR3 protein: CASSRGTEDQPQHF. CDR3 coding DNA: TGTGCCAGCAGTCGCGGGACTGAGGATCAGCCCCAGCATTTT.

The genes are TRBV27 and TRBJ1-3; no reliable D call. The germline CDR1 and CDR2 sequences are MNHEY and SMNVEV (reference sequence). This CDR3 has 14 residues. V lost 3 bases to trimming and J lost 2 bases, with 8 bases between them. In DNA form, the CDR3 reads TGTGCCAGCAGTTTCTCGGGGACTGGAAACACCATATATTTT. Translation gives CASSFSGTGNTIYF.

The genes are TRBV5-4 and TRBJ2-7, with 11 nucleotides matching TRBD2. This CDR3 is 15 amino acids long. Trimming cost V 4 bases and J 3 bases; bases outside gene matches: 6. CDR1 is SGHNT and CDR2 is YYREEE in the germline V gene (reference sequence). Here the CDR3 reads CASSTPGLADYEQYF. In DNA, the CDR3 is TGTGCCAGCAGCACACCGGGACTAGCGGACTACGAGCAGTACTTC.

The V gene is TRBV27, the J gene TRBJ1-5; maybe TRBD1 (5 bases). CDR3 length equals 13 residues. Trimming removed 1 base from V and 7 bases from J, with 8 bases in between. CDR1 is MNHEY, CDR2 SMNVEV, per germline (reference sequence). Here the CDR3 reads CASSLLGGQPQHF. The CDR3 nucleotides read TGTGCCAGCAGTTTATTGGGGGGACAGCCCCAGCATTTT.

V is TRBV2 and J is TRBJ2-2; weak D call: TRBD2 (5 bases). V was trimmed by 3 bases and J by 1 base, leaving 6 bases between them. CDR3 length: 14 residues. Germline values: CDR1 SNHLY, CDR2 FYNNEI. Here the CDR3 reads CASSDGLNTGELFF. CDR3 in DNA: TGTGCCAGCAGTGACGGACTGAACACCGGGGAGCTGTTTTTT.

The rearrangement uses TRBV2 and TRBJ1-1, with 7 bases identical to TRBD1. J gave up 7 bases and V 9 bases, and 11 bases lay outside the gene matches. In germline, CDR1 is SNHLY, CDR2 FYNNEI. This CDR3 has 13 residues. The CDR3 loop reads CASRGQSGGEAFF. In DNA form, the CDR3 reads TGTGCCAGTCGGGGACAGTCCGGGGGTGAAGCTTTCTTT.

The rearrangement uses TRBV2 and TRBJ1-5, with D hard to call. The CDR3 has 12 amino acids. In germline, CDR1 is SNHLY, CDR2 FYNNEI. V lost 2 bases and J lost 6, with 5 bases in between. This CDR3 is CASSEYRQPQHF. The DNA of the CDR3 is TGTGCCAGCAGTGAATATCGTCAGCCCCAGCATTTT. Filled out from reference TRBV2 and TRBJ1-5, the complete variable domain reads EPEVTQTPSHQVTQMGQEVILRCVPISNHLYFYWYRQILGQKVEFLVSFYNNEISEKSEIFDDQFSVERPDGSNFTLKIRSTKLEDSAMYFCASSEYRQPQHFGDGTRLSIL.

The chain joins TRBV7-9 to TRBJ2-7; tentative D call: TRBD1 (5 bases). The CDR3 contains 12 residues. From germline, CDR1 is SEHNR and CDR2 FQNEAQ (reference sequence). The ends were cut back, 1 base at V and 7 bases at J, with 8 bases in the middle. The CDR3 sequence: CASSLDRMEQYF. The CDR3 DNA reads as TGTGCCAGCAGCTTAGACAGGATGGAGCAGTACTTC.

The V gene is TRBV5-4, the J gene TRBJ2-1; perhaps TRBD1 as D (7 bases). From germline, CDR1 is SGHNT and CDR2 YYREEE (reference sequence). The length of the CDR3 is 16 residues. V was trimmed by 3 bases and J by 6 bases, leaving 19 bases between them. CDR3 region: CASSSGSGGISNEQFF. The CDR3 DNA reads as TGTGCCAGCAGCTCAGGGTCAGGGGGGATCTCCAATGAGCAGTTCTTC.

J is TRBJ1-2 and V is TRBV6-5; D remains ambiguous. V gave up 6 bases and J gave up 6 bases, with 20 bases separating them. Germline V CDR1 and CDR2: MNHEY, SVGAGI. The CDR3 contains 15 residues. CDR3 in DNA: TGTGCCAGCAGCCATGCTCGTGGGTCCGGGGATGGCTACACCTTC. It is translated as CASSHARGSGDGYTF.

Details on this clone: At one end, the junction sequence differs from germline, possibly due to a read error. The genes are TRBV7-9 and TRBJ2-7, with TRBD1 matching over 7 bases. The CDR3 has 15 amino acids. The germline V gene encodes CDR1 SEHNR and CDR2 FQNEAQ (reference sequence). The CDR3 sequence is CSSSSTGVAPYEQYF. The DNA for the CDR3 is TGTTCCAGCAGCTCAACAGGGGTAGCTCCCTACGAGCAGTACTTC. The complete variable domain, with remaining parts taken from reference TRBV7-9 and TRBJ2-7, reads DTGVSQNPRHKITKRGQNVTFRCDPISEHNRLYWYRQTLGQGPEFLTYFQNEAQLEKSRLLSDRFSAERPKGSFSTLEIQRTEQGDSAMYLCSSSSTGVAPYEQYFGPGTRLTVT.

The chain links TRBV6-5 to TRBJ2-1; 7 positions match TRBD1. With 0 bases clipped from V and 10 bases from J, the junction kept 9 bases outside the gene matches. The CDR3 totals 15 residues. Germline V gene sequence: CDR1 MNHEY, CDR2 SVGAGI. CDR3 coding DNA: TGTGCCAGCAGTTACTCGGAAGGGGGCAGCGAAGAGCAGTTCTTC. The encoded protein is CASSYSEGGSEEQFF.

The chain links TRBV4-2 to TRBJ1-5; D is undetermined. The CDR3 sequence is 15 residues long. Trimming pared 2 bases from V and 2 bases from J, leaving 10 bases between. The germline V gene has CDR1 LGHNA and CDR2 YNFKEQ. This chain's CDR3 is CASSQLAQGNQPQHF. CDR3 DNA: TGTGCCAGCAGCCAACTCGCCCAGGGCAATCAGCCCCAGCATTTT.

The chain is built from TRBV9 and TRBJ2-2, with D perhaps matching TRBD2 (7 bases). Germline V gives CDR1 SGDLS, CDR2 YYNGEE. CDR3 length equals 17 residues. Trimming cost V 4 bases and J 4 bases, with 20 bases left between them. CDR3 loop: CASSLPKGGAFTGELFF. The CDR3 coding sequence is TGTGCCAGCAGCCTCCCGAAGGGGGGGGCGTTCACCGGGGAGCTGTTTTTT.

The CDR3 DNA is TGTGCCAGCAGCTCGCAGGGGAGCTCCTATAATTCACCCCTCCACTTT. Residues: CASSSQGSSYNSPLHF. The rearrangement uses TRBV7-6 and TRBJ1-6; D possibly corresponds to TRBD1 (6 bases). With 4 bases removed from V and 0 bases from J, the gap between germline ends came to 10 bases. This CDR3 region has 16 residues. Germline-derived CDR1 and CDR2 are SGHVS and FNYEAQ.

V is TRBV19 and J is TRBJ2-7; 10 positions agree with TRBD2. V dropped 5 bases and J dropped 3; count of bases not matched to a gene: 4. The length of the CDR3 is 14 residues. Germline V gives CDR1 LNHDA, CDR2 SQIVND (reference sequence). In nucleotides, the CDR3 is TGTGCCAGTAGTGAGGGACTAGCGAACTACGAGCAGTACTTC. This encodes CASSEGLANYEQYF.

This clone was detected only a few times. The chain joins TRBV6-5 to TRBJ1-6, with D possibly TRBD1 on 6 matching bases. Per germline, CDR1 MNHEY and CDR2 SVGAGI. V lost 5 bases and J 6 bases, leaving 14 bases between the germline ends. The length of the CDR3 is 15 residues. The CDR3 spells CASSAPGHSNSPLHF. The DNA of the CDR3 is TGTGCCAGCAGTGCCCCGGGACATAGTAATTCACCCCTCCACTTT.

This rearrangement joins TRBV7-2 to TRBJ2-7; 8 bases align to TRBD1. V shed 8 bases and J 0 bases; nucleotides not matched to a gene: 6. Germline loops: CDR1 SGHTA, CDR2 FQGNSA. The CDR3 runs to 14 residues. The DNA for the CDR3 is TGTGCCAGCGCCCCGGGACAGGACTCCTACGAGCAGTACTTC. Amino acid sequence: CASAPGQDSYEQYF.

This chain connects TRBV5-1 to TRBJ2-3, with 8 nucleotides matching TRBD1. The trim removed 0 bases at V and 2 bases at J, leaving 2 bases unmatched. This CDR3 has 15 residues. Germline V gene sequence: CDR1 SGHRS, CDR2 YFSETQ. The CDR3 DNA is TGCGCCAGCAGCTTGGGGGACAGGACCACAGATACGCAGTATTTT. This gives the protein CASSLGDRTTDTQYF. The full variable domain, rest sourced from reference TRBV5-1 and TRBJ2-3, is KAGVTQTPRYLIKTRGQQVTLSCSPISGHRSVSWYQQTPGQGLQFLFEYFSETQRNKGNFPGRFSGRQFSNSRSEMNVSTLELGDSALYLCASSLGDRTTDTQYFGPGTRLTVL.